The rows below give T cell receptor beta chains drawn from one sample of a study of shared clonotypes between healthy human individuals. Repertoires were generated with immunoSEQ multiplex PCR, while TCRdb's copy carries only in-frame clones and drops some. The sample lists more than 450,000 clones, approximately 79% occurring once. Material: PBMCs. The receptors shown here come from a woman aged 35 to 49 in good health. Some clones in this sample may be carry-over from other donors' samples. The CDR3 runs from the conserved cysteine through the conserved F or W. The D gene is left open where the match is weak. The size field is filled for only some rows; it gives once, few, many or a size class.

size	D	V	J	CDR3	DNA
few	TRBD2	TRBV7-2	TRBJ2-7	CASSSRRGGRGAYEQYF	TGTGCCAGCAGCTCCCGGCGGGGCGGGAGAGGGGCCTACGAGCAGTACTTC
-	-	TRBV27	TRBJ2-7	CASSFGRGRGSYEQYF	TGTGCCAGCAGTTTCGGAAGAGGACGGGGCTCCTACGAGCAGTACTTC
few	-	TRBV2	TRBJ2-5	CASSRGPQETQYF	TGTGCCAGCAGCAGGGGTCCCCAAGAGACCCAGTACTTC
-	TRBD2	TRBV5-1	TRBJ2-1	CASSLNSGGEQFF	TGCGCCAGCAGCCTCAATAGCGGGGGAGAGCAGTTCTTC
-	-	TRBV28	TRBJ1-2	CASSLSPGRLYGYTF	TGTGCCAGCAGTTTATCGCCGGGCAGACTCTATGGCTACACCTTC
few	TRBD1	TRBV18	TRBJ1-2	CASTGQGAIGYTF	TGTGCCAGTACGGGACAGGGGGCTATCGGCTACACCTTC
-	TRBD1	TRBV27	TRBJ1-4	CASSSWTGGHEKLFF	TGTGCCAGCAGTTCCTGGACAGGTGGGCATGAAAAACTGTTTTTT
-	TRBD1	TRBV6-5	TRBJ1-6	CASRRTGRNSPLHF	TGTGCCAGTCGCCGGACAGGGAGGAATTCACCCCTCCACTTT
-	-	TRBV19	TRBJ1-2	CASNPTGTYGYTF	TGTGCCAGTAACCCGACAGGAACGTATGGCTACACCTTC
-	-	TRBV9	TRBJ2-1	CASSPGLATDNEQFF	TGTGCCAGCAGCCCGGGGCTAGCGACGGACAATGAGCAGTTCTTC
many	TRBD2	TRBV6-4	TRBJ2-3	CASSSTSGRADTQYF	TGTGCCAGCAGCTCCACTAGCGGGAGAGCAGATACGCAGTATTTT
-	-	TRBV9	TRBJ1-1	CASSVVKFGVNTEAFF	TGTGCCAGCAGCGTAGTTAAATTTGGGGTGAACACTGAAGCTTTCTTT
-	-	TRBV10-3	TRBJ2-7	CAISAIGNEQYF	TGTGCCATCAGTGCAATAGGGAACGAGCAGTACTTC
once	-	TRBV5-4	TRBJ2-1	CASSSTSSAEQFF	TGTGCCAGCAGCTCGACTAGTTCTGCTGAGCAGTTCTTC
-	TRBD1	TRBV28	TRBJ2-3	CASSNRDRGLTDTQYF	TGTGCCAGCAGTAACCGGGACAGGGGCCTCACAGATACGCAGTATTTT
-	-	TRBV27	TRBJ2-7	CASSWVASYEQYF	TGTGCCAGCAGTTGGGTGGCGTCCTACGAGCAGTACTTC
few	-	TRBV19	TRBJ1-5	CASSIPSPGTQPQHF	TGTGCCAGTAGTATCCCCTCGCCTGGTACTCAGCCCCAGCATTTT
-	-	TRBV9	TRBJ2-7	CASSVDAGAFSEQYF	TGTGCCAGCAGCGTAGACGCGGGGGCCTTTTCGGAGCAGTACTTC
-	-	TRBV9	TRBJ2-3	CASSVWGSADTQYF	TGTGCCAGCAGCGTATGGGGGAGCGCAGATACGCAGTATTTT
-	TRBD2	TRBV10-3	TRBJ2-1	CAISDTASGTYNEQFF	TGTGCCATCAGTGACACGGCTAGCGGGACCTACAATGAGCAGTTCTTC
-	-	TRBV19	TRBJ1-1	CASQENTEAFF	TGTGCCAGTCAGGAGAACACTGAAGCTTTCTTT
-	TRBD2	TRBV28	TRBJ2-7	CATGRGRGEQYF	TGTGCCACCGGGAGGGGCCGGGGGGAGCAGTACTTC
-	-	TRBV5-1	TRBJ2-2	CASSFIGQGVTGELFF	TGCGCCAGCAGCTTTATTGGGCAGGGAGTCACCGGGGAGCTGTTTTTT
-	-	TRBV7-8	TRBJ1-5	CASSFLGSASNQPQHF	TGTGCCAGCAGTTTCCTGGGGTCGGCGAGCAATCAGCCCCAGCATTTT
-	TRBD2	TRBV9	TRBJ2-1	CASSPQSSGRFFYNEQFF	TGTGCCAGCAGCCCACAGAGCAGCGGGAGGTTTTTCTACAATGAGCAGTTCTTC
-	-	TRBV19	TRBJ2-5	CASSIGEGDLKTQYF	TGTGCCAGTAGTATAGGAGAGGGGGACTTGAAGACCCAGTACTTC
-	TRBD2	TRBV5-8	TRBJ2-5	CAGSLPLAGGGETQYF	TGTGCCGGCAGCTTGCCTCTAGCGGGAGGGGGGGAGACCCAGTACTTC
-	-	TRBV10-3	TRBJ2-5	CAISEPGGGAQYF	TGTGCCATCAGTGAGCCAGGGGGGGGTGCCCAGTACTTC